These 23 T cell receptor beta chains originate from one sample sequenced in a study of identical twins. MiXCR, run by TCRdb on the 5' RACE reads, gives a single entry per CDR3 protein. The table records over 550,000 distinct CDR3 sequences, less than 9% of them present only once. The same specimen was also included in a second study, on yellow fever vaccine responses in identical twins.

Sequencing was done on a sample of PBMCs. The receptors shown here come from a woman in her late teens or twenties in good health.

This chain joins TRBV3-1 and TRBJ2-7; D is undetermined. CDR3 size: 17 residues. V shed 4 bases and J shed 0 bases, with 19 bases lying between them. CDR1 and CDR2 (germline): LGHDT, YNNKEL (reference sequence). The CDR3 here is CASSRAAVQLSSYEQYF. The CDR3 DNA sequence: TGTGCCAGCAGCCGCGCGGCGGTCCAACTGTCCTCCTACGAGCAGTACTTC.

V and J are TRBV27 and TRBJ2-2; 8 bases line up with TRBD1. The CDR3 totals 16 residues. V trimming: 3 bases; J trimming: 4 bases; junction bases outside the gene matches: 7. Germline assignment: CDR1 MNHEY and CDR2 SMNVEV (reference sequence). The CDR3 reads CASSLRQGASTGELFF. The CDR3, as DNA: TGTGCCAGCAGTTTGCGGCAGGGGGCCAGCACCGGGGAGCTGTTTTTT.

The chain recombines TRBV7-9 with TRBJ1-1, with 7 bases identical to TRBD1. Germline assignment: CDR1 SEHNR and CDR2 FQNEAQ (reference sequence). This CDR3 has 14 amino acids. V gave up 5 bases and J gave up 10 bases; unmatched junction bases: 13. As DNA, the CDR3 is TGTGCCAGCAGCGTAGGAGACAGGGTCCCGGGAGCTTTCTTT. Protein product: CASSVGDRVPGAFF.

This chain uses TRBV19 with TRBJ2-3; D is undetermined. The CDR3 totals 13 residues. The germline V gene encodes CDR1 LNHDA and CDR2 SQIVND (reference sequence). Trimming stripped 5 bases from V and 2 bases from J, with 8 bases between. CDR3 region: CASSAFYTDTQYF. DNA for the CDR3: TGTGCCAGTAGTGCGTTTTACACAGATACGCAGTATTTT. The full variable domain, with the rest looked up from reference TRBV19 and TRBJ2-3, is DGGITQSPKYLFRKEGQNVTLSCEQNLNHDAMYWYRQDPGQGLRLIYYSQIVNDFQKGDIAEGYSVSREKKESFPLTVTSAQKNPTAFYLCASSAFYTDTQYFGPGTRLTVL.

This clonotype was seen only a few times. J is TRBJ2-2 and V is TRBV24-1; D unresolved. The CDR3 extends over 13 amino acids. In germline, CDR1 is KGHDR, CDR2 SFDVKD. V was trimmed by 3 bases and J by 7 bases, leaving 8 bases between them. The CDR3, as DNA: TGTGCCACCAGTGATCCCAACGGCGGGGAGCTGTTTTTT. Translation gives CATSDPNGGELFF.

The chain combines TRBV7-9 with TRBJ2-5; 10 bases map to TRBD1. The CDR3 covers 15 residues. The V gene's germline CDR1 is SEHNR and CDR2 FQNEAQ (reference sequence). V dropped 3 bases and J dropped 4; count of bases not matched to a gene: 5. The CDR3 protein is CASSFGDRGLETQYF. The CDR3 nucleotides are TGTGCCAGCAGCTTTGGCGACAGGGGGCTAGAGACCCAGTACTTC. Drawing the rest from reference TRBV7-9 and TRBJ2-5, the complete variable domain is DTGVSQNPRHKITKRGQNVTFRCDPISEHNRLYWYRQTLGQGPEFLTYFQNEAQLEKSRLLSDRFSAERPKGSFSTLEIQRTEQGDSAMYLCASSFGDRGLETQYFGPGTRLLVL.

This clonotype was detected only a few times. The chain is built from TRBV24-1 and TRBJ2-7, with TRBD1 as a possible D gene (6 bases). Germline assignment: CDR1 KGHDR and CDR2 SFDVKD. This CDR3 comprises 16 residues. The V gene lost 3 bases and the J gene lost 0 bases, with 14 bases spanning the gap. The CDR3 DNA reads TGTGCCACCAGTGATCCGGGACACACGGGCTCCTACGAGCAGTACTTC. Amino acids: CATSDPGHTGSYEQYF.

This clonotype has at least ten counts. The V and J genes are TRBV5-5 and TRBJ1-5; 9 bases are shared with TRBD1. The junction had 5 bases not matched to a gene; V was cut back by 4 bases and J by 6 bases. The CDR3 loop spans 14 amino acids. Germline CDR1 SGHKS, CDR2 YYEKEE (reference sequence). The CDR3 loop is CASSLRQGGQPQHF. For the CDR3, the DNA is TGTGCCAGCAGCCTGAGACAGGGGGGTCAGCCCCAGCATTTT.

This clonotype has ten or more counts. CDR3 DNA sequence: TGCGCCAGCAGCCCGAAGGAAATCTACAATGAGCAGTTCTTC. Residues: CASSPKEIYNEQFF. The chain recombines TRBV4-1 with TRBJ2-1; D is unresolved. The CDR3 loop spans 14 amino acids. V lost 4 bases and J 3 bases, leaving 10 bases between the germline ends. Germline CDR1 is MGHRA and CDR2 is YSYEKL.

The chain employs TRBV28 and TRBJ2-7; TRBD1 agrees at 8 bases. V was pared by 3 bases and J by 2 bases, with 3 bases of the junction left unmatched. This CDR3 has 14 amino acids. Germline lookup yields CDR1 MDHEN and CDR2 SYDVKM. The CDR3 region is CASSFGGQAYEQYV. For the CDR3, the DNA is TGTGCCAGCAGTTTTGGGGGACAGGCCTACGAGCAGTACGTC.

The CDR3 nucleotides read TGCGCCAGCAGGGGGACAGGGGCAGTAGATACGCAGTATTTT. It translates to CASRGTGAVDTQYF. The genes are TRBV5-1 and TRBJ2-3; 10 bases match TRBD1. Germline V gene data show CDR1 as SGHRS and CDR2 as YFSETQ. The CDR3 loop spans 14 amino acids. V lost 5 bases to trimming and J lost 5 bases; unmatched junction nucleotides: 5.

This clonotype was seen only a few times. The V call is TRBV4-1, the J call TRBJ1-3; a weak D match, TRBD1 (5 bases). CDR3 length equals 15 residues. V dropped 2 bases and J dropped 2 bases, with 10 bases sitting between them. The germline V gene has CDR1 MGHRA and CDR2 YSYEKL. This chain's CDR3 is CASSQLQGTGNTIYF. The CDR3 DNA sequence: TGCGCCAGCAGCCAACTTCAGGGTACTGGAAACACCATATATTTT.

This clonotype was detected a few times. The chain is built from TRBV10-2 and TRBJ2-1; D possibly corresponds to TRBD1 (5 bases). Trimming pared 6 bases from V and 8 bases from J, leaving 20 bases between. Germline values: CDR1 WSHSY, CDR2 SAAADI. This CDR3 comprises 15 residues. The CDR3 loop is CASSKTSNWGDEQFF. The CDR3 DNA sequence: TGCGCCAGCAGCAAGACGAGTAATTGGGGCGATGAGCAGTTCTTC.

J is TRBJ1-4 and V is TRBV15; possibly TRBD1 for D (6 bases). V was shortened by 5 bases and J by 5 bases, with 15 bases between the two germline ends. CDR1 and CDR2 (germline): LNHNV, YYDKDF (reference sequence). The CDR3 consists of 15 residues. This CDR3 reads CATSANRVPNEKLFF. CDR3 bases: TGTGCCACCAGCGCAAACAGGGTACCCAATGAAAAACTGTTTTTT.

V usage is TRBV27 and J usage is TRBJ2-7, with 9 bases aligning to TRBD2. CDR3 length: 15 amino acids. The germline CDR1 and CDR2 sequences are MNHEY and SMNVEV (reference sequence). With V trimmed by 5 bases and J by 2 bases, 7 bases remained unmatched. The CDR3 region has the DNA TGTGCCAGCAGTGTTACGGGACTAGCTACCTACGAGCAGTACTTC. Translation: CASSVTGLATYEQYF.

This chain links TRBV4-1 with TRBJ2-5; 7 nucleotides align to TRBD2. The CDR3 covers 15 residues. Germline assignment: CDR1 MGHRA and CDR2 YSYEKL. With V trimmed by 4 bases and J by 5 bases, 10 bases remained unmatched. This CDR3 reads CASSLSGKLGETQYF. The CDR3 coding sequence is TGCGCCAGCAGCCTGAGCGGGAAATTGGGGGAGACCCAGTACTTC.

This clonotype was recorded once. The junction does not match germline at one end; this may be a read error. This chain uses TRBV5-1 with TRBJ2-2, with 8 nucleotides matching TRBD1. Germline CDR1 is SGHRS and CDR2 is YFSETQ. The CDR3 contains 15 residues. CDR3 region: CASIDRGTDTGELFF. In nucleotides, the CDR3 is TGCGCCAGCATTGACAGGGGTACGGACACTGGGGAGCTGTTTTTT.

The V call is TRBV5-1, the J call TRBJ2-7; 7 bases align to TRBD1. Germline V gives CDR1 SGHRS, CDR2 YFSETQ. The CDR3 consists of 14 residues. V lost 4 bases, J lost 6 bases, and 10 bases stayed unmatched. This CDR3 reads CASSQTGTVGEQYV. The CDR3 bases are TGCGCCAGCAGCCAAACCGGGACAGTAGGCGAGCAGTACGTC.

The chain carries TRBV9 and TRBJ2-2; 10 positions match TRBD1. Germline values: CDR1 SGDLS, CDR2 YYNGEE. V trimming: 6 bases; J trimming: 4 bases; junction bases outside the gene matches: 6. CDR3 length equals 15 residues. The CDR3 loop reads CASTGGQGPTGELFF. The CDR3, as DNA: TGTGCCAGCACCGGGGGACAGGGGCCCACCGGGGAGCTGTTTTTT.

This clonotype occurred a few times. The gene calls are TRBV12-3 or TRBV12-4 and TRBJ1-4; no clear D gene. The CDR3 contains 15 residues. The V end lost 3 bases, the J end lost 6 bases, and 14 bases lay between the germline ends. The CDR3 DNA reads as TGTGCCAGCAGTTTTGCCGGCAGCCGTTATGAAAAACTGTTTTTT. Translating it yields CASSFAGSRYEKLFF.

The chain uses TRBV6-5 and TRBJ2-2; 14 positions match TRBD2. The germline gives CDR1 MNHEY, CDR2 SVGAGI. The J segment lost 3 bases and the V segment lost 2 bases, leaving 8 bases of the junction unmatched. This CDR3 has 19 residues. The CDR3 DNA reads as TGTGCCAGCAGTTACCAGGGACTAGCGGGAGTAGGGTACACCGGGGAGCTGTTTTTT. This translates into CASSYQGLAGVGYTGELFF.

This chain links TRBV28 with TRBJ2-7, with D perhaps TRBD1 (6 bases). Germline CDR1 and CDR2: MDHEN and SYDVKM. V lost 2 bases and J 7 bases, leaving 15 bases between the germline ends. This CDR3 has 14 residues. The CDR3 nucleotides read TGTGCCAGCAGTTTACCCAACAGGGTTCTGGAGCAGTACTTC. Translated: CASSLPNRVLEQYF.

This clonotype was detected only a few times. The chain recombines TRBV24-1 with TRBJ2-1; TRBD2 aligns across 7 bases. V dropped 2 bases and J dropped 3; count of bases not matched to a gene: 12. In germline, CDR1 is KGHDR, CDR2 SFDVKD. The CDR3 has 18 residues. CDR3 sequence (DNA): TGTGCCACCAGTGATTCCCCCTTTTTTGCGGGAGTCTACAATGAGCAGTTCTTC. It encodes CATSDSPFFAGVYNEQFF.